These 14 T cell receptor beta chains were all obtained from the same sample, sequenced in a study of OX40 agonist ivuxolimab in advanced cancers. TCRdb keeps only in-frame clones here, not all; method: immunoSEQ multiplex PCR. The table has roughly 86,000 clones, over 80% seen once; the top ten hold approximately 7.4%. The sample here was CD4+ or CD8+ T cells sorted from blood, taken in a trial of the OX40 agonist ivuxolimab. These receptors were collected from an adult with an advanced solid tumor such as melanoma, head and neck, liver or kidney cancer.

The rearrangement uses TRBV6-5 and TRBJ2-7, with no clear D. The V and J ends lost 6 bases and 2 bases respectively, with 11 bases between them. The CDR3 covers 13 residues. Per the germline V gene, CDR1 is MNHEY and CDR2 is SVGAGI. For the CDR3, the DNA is TGTGCCAGCAGGAGTCCAGACACCTACGAGCAGTACTTC. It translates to CASRSPDTYEQYF.

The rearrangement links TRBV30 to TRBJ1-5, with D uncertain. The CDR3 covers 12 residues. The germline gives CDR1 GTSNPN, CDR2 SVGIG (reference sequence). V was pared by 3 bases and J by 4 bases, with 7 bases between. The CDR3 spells CAWRNQNQPQHF. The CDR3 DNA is TGTGCCTGGAGGAATCAGAATCAGCCCCAGCATTTT. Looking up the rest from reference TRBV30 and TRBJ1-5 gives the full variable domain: SQTIHQWPATLVQPVGSPLSLECTVEGTSNPNLYWYRQAAGRGLQLLFYSVGIGQISSEVPQNLSASRPQDRQFILSSKKLLLSDSGFYLCAWRNQNQPQHFGDGTRLSIL.

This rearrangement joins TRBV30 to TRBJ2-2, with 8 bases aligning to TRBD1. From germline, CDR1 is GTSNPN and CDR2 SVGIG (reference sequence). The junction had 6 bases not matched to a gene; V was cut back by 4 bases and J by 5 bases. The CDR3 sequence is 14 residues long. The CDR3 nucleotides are TGTGCCTGGAATCCGCAGGGGGCGACCGGGGAGCTGTTTTTT. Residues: CAWNPQGATGELFF.

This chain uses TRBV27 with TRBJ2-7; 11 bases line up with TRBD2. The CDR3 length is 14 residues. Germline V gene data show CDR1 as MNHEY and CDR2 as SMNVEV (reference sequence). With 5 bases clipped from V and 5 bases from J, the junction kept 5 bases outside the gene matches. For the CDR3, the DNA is TGTGCCAGCAGTAAGGGGACTAGCGGTCACGAGCAGTACTTC. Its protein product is CASSKGTSGHEQYF.

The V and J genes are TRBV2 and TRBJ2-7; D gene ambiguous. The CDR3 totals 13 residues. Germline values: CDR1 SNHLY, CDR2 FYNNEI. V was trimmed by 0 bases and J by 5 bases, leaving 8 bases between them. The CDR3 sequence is CASSEALGNEQYF. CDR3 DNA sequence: TGTGCCAGCAGTGAAGCGCTTGGGAACGAGCAGTACTTC.

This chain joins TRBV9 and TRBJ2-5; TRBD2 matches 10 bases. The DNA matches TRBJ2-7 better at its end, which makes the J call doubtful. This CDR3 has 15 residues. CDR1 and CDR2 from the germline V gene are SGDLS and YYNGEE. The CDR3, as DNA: TGTGCCAGCAGCGTAGGGACTAGCGGAGAATACGAGCAGTACTTC. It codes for CASSVGTSGEYEQYF.

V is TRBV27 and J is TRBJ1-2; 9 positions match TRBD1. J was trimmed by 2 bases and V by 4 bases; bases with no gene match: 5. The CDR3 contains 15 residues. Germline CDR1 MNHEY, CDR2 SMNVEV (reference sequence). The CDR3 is CASSSSGTGNYGYTF. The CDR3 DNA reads TGTGCCAGCAGTTCTTCCGGGACAGGGAACTATGGCTACACCTTC.

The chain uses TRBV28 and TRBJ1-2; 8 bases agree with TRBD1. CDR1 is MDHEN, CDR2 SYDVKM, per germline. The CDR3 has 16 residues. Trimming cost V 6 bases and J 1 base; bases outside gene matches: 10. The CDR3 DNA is TGTGCCAGCAGGTGGGACAGGCCTCCGAATAACTATGGCTACACCTTC. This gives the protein CASRWDRPPNNYGYTF.

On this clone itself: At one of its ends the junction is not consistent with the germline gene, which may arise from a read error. Here the CDR3 reads CASTPPLRPSSEQYF. The CDR3 DNA is TGTGCCAGCACCCCTCCGCTCCGACCTTCCTCCGAGCAGTACTTC. V usage is TRBV6-6 and J usage is TRBJ2-7; D is ambiguous. Germline values: CDR1 MNHNY, CDR2 SVGAGI (reference sequence). The CDR3 sequence is 15 residues long.

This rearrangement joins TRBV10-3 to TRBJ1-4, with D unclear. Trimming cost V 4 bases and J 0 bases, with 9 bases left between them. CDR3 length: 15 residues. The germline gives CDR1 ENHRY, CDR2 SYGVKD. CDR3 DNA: TGTGCCATCAGTGCCAGCCCCGCAACTAATGAAAAACTGTTTTTT. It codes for CAISASPATNEKLFF.

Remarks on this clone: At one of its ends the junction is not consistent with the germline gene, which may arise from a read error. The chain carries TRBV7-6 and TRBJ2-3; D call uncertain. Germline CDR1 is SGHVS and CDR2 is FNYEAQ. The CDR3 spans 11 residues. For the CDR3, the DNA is TGCAGTGTGGGGTTGGCAGATACGCAGTATTTT. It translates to CSVGLADTQYF.

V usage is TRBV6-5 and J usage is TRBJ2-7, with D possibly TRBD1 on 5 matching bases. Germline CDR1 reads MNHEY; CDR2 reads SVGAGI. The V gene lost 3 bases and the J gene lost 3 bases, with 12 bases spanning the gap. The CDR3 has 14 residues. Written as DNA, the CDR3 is TGTGCCAGCAGTTATGTCGACAGAGTCTACGAGCAGTACTTC. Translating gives CASSYVDRVYEQYF.

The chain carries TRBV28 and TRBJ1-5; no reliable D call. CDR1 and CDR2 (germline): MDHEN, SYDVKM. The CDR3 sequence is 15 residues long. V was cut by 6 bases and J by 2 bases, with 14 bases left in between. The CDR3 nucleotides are TGTGCCAGCAGCCTAACCCCCGGGGGCAATCAGCCCCAGCATTTT. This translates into CASSLTPGGNQPQHF.

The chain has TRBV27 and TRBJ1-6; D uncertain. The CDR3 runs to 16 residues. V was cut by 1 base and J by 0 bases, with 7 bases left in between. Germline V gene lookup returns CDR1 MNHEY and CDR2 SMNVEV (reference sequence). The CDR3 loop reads CASSLFESSYNSPLHF. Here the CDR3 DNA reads TGTGCCAGCAGTTTATTTGAGAGCTCCTATAATTCACCCCTCCACTTT.